The source of this T cell receptor (beta chain) is a study of shared clonotypes between healthy human individuals. The overall study: Two women and three men aged 18 to 49 served as donors. Each donor's CD8 memory used one plate, CD8 naive two, each CD4 subset three.

Of note for this clone: Its target is not known.

J lost 8 bases, V lost 7 bases, and 10 bases had no gene match. This CDR3 is built from 14 residues. The germline V gene encodes CDR1 LNHDA and CDR2 SQIVND (reference sequence). The CD4+ fraction was divided into a CD45RA+ naive subset and a CD45RA-negative memory subset. Study-wide results and limits: Clonotypes shared by all four donors outscored non-shared clonotypes in generation probability.

Assay: immunoSEQ multiplex PCR; the TCRdb copy retains only in-frame clones and omits some. The table records some 2.4 million clones, roughly 93% of them present only once. Sequenced: naive CD4+ T cells from PBMCs. Subset described: CD45RA+ positively selected. This rearrangement joins TRBV19 to TRBJ1-4; 7 positions match TRBD1. This clonotype was sampled from a man in his late teens or twenties in good health. Some clones in this sample may be carry-over from other donors' samples. The CDR3 loop is CASNRQGIREKLFF. Written as DNA, the CDR3 is TGTGCCAGTAATCGACAGGGAATTAGAGAAAAACTGTTTTTT.